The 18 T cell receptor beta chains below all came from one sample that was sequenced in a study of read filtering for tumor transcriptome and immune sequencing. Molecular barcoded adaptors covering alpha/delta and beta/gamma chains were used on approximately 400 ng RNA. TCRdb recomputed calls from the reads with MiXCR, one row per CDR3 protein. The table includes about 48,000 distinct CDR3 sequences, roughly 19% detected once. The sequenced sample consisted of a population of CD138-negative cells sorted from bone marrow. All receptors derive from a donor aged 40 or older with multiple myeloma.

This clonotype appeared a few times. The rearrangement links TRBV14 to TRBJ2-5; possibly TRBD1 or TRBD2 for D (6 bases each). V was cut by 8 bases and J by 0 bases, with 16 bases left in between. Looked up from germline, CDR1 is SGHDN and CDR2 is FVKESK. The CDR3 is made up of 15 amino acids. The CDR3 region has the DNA TGTGCCAGCCCCTTCGGGGGACAACACCAAGAGACCCAGTACTTC. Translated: CASPFGGQHQETQYF.

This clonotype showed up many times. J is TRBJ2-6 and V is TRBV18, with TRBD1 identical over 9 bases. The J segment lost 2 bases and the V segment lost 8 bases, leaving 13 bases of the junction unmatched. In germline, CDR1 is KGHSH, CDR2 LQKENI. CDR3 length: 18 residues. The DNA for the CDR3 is TGTGCCAGCGCGGCGGGACAGGGAAGACATGCTGGGGCCAACGTCCTGACTTTC. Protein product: CASAAGQGRHAGANVLTF.

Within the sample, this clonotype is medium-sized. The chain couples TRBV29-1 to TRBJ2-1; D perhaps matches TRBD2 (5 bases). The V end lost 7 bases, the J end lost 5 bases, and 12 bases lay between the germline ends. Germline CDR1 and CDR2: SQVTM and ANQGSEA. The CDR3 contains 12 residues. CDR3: CSGGPGDNEQFF. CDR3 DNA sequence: TGCAGCGGTGGTCCCGGGGACAATGAGCAGTTCTTC.

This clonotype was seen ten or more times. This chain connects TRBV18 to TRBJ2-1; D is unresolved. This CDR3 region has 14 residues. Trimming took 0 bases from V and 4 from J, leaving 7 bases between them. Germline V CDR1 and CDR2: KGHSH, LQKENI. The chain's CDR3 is CASSPPSGYNEQFF. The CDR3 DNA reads TGTGCCAGCTCACCACCTTCAGGTTACAATGAGCAGTTCTTC.

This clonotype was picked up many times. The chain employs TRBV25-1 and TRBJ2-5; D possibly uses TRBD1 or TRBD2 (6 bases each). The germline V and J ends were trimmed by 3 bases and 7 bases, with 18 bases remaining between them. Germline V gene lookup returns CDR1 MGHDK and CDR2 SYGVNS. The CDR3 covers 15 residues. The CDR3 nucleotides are TGTGCCAGCAGTGATGAGGATGGAAAGGGGGGGACCCAGTACTTC. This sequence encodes CASSDEDGKGGTQYF. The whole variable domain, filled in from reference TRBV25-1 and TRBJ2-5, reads EADIYQTPRYLVIGTGKKITLECSQTMGHDKMYWYQQDPGMELHLIHYSYGVNSTEKGDLSSESTVSRIRTEHFPLTLESARPSHTSQYLCASSDEDGKGGTQYFGPGTRLLVL.

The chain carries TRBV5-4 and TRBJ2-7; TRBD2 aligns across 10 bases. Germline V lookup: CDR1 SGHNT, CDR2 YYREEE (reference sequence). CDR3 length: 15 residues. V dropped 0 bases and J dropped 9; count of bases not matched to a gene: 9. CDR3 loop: CASSLGTSGRAPQYF. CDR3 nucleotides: TGTGCCAGCAGCTTGGGAACAAGCGGGAGGGCCCCGCAGTACTTC.

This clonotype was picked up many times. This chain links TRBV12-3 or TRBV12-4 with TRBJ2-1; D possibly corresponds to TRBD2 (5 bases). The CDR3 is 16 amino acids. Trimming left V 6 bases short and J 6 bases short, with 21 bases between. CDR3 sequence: CASSSPRGGISNEQFF. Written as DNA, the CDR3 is TGTGCCAGCAGCTCCCCGCGTGGAGGTATTAGCAATGAGCAGTTCTTC.

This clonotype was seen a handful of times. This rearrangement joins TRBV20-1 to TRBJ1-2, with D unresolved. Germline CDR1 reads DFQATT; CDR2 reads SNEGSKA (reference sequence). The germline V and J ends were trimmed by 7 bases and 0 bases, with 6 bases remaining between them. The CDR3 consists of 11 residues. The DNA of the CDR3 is TGCAGTGGGCAGACTAACTATGGCTACACCTTC. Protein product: CSGQTNYGYTF.

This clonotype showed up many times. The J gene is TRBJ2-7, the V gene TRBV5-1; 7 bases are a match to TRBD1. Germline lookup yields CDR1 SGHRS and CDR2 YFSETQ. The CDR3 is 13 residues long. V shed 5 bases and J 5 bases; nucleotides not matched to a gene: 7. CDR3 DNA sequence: TGCGCCAGCAGTGCGACAGGGACCCACGAGCAGTACTTC. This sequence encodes CASSATGTHEQYF.

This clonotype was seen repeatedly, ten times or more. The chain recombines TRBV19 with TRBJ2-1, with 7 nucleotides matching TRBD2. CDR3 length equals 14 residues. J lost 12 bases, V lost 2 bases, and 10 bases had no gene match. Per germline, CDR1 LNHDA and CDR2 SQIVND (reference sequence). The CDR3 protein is CASSISGTAQWQFF. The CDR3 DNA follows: TGTGCCAGTAGTATAAGCGGGACGGCCCAATGGCAGTTCTTC.

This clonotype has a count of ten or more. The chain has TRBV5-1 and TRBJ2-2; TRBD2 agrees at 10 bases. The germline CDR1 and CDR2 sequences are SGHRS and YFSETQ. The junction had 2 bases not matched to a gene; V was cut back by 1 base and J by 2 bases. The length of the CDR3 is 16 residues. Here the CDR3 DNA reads TGCGCCAGCAGCTTGACTAGCGGGACAAACACCGGGGAGCTGTTTTTT. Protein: CASSLTSGTNTGELFF. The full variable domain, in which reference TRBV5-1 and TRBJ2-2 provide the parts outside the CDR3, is KAGVTQTPRYLIKTRGQQVTLSCSPISGHRSVSWYQQTPGQGLQFLFEYFSETQRNKGNFPGRFSGRQFSNSRSEMNVSTLELGDSALYLCASSLTSGTNTGELFFGEGSRLTVL.

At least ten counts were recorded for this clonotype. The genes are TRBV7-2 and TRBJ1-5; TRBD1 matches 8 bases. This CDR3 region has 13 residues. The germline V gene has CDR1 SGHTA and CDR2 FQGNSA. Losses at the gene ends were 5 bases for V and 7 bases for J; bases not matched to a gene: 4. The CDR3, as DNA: TGTGCCAGCAGCCCGGACAGGGAACAGCCCCAGCATTTT. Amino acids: CASSPDREQPQHF.

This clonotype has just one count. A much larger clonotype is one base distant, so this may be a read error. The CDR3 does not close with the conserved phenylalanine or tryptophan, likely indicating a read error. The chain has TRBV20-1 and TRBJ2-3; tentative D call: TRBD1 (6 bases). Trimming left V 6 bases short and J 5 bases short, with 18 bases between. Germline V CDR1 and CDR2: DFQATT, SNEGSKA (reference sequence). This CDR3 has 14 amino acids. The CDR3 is CSASDRSVRDTQYL. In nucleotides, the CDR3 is TGCAGTGCAAGTGACAGGTCTGTGAGAGATACGCAGTATTTA.

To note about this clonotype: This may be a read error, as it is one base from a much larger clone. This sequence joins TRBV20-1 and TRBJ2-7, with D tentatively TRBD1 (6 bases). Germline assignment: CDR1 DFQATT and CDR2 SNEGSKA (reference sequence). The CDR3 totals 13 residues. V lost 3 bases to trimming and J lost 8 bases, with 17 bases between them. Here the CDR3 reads CSASAGAVGQQYF. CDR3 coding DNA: TGCAGTGCTAGTGCAGGGGCGGTGGGGCAGCAGTACTTC.

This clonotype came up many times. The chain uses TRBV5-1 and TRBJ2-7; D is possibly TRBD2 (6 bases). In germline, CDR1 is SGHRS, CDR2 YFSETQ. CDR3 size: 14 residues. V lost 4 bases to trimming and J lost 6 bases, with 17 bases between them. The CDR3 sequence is CASSAGPEKGEQYF. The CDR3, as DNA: TGCGCCAGCAGCGCGGGGCCCGAAAAGGGCGAGCAGTACTTC.

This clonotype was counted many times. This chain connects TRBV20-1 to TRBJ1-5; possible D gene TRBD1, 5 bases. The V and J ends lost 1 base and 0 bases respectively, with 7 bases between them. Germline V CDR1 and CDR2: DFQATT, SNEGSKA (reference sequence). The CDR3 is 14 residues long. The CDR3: CSARGGNSNQPQHF. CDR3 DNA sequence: TGCAGTGCTAGAGGGGGGAATAGCAATCAGCCCCAGCATTTT.

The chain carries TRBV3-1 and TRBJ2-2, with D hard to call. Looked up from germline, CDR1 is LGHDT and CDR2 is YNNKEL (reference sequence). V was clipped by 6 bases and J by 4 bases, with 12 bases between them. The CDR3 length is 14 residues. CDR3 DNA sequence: TGTGCCAGCAGACCCCCGTTAAGCACCGGGGAGCTGTTTTTT. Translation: CASRPPLSTGELFF.

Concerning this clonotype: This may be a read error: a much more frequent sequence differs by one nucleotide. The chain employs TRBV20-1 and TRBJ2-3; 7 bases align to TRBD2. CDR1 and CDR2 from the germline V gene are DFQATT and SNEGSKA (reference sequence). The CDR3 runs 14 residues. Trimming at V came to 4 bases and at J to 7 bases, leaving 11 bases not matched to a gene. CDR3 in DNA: TGCAGTGCTACGGCGGGAGTTCGGGCAAATACGCAGTATTTT. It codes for CSATAGVRANTQYF.